The T cell receptor (beta chain) under discussion was sequenced for a study of blood T cell repertoires in COVID-19. In the study overall: Sites in the United States, Italy and Spain provided acute and convalescent COVID-19 samples. T cells, B-cell-depleted T cells, or PBMCs provided the cDNA or gDNA that served as material.

Generated by immunoSEQ multiplex PCR, the TCRdb table keeps only in-frame clones and is missing some. Of around 300,000 clones in the sample, around nine tenths were seen once. This TCR was sampled from a man aged 45-65 years with active or convalescent COVID-19. Sequencing input: peripheral blood.

Here the CDR3 DNA reads TGTGCCAGCAGTTACTCTCCGGTCCCCGAGTCCTATGGCTACACCTTC. Translating gives CASSYSPVPESYGYTF. V usage is TRBV6-5 and J usage is TRBJ1-2; D unresolved. The CDR3 is 16 residues long. The germline V gene has CDR1 MNHEY and CDR2 SVGAGI. V shed 0 bases and J shed 4 bases, with 15 bases lying between them.